This T cell receptor (beta chain) was captured in a study of CD8+CD57+ T cells in acquired aplastic anemia. Study in general: Sorted cells (CD4+ and CD8+) yielded DNA amounts that averaged about 3.1 ug.

The germline V gene encodes CDR1 SGHTA and CDR2 FQGNSA. J gave up 5 bases and V 0 bases, and 12 bases lay outside the gene matches. There are 17 residues in the CDR3. Researchers used genomic DNA as the template to profile TCR beta VDJ and CDR3. TCRdb independently ran MiXCR on the reads; one entry per CDR3 protein. The data hold about 160,000 distinct CDR3 sequences, with around 50% observed a single time. About this clonotype: Its target is unknown.

General study results and limits: Patients shared some 30 CD8+ CDR3 sequences with controls.

Selection for sequencing was limited to patients who had shown CD8+CD57+ cell expansion by flow cytometry. Sample: sorted CD4+, CD8+, or CD8+CD57+ T cells (not recorded which) from PBMCs. The clonotype comes from a human donor with aplastic anemia. V is TRBV7-2 and J is TRBJ2-5, with 7 nucleotides matching TRBD2. CDR3 in DNA: TGTGCCAGCAGCTTAGCCGGGACGGGAGGACTGCATGAGACCCAGTACTTC. This translates into CASSLAGTGGLHETQYF.